These 10 T cell receptor beta chains were sequenced from one sample in a study of T cell repertoires in cytomegalovirus infection. TCRdb used MiXCR to reprocess the reads, holding one entry per CDR3 protein. Of more than 250,000 distinct CDR3 sequences listed, just under 25% are singletons. Their cognate antigens are unknown. The sample in question was cultured PBMCs, obtained from culture after CMV antigen stimulation. Receptors originate from a human donor in good health (CMV status not recorded). Some clones in this sample may be carry-over from other donors' samples.

This clonotype was found a few times. The CDR3 loop is CASSRLVPGQANEKLFF. Here the CDR3 DNA reads TGTGCCAGCAGTCGTTTGGTCCCAGGGCAAGCTAATGAAAAACTGTTTTTT. V and J are TRBV27 and TRBJ1-4, with D perhaps matching TRBD1 (5 bases). CDR1 is MNHEY, CDR2 SMNVEV, per germline (reference sequence). Trimming took 5 bases from V and 3 from J, leaving 19 bases between them. CDR3 length equals 17 residues.

In this sample, this clonotype turned up a few times. The chain employs TRBV7-9 and TRBJ1-2, with a possible D match to TRBD1 (6 bases). Germline CDR1 is SEHNR and CDR2 is FQNEAQ (reference sequence). The CDR3 sequence is 14 residues long. Deletions cut 5 bases from V and 4 bases from J, with 14 bases between. This chain's CDR3 is CASSAAGAAYGYTF. As DNA, the CDR3 is TGTGCCAGCAGCGCAGCAGGGGCGGCCTATGGCTACACCTTC.

This chain links TRBV19 with TRBJ2-7; 10 nucleotides agree with TRBD1. Germline V gene sequence: CDR1 LNHDA, CDR2 SQIVND (reference sequence). The CDR3 runs 15 residues. V lost 2 bases and J lost 4; bases outside the gene matches: 5. The DNA for the CDR3 is TGTGCCAGTAGTATATCGACAGGGGGCATTTACGAGCAGTACTTC. It codes for CASSISTGGIYEQYF.

The gene calls are TRBV2 and TRBJ2-3, with 9 nucleotides matching TRBD2. The CDR3 length is 14 residues. Trimming removed 8 bases from V and 4 bases from J; junction bases left unmatched: 7. In germline, CDR1 is SNHLY, CDR2 FYNNEI. The CDR3 loop reads CASQQAGGPDTQYF. The CDR3, as DNA: TGTGCCAGCCAGCAGGCGGGAGGGCCAGATACGCAGTATTTT.

The chain is built from TRBV6-6 and TRBJ2-7; TRBD1 matches at 9 bases. This CDR3 contains 15 residues. Germline V gene data show CDR1 as MNHNY and CDR2 as SVGAGI (reference sequence). V was clipped by 5 bases and J by 0 bases; unmatched bases: 5. The CDR3 region is CASSQTGGSSYEQYV. CDR3 coding DNA: TGTGCCAGCAGTCAGACAGGGGGAAGCTCCTACGAGCAGTACGTC.

The V call is TRBV9, the J call TRBJ2-3; D possibly corresponds to TRBD2 (6 bases). In germline, CDR1 is SGDLS, CDR2 YYNGEE. Trimming shortened V by 0 bases and J by 5 bases, and 10 bases separated the two germline ends. The CDR3 runs to 14 residues. The CDR3: CASSVGWGGDTQYF. The CDR3 DNA reads as TGTGCCAGCAGCGTAGGTTGGGGAGGAGATACGCAGTATTTT. Variable domain in full (rest from reference TRBV9 and TRBJ2-3): DSGVTQTPKHLITATGQRVTLRCSPRSGDLSVYWYQQSLDQGLQFLIQYYNGEERAKGNILERFSAQQFPDLHSELNLSSLELGDSALYFCASSVGWGGDTQYFGPGTRLTVL.

The sample holds many counts of this clonotype. The germline gene is not matched at one end of the junction; a read error may be the cause. V and J are TRBV7-7 and TRBJ2-2, with D possibly TRBD2 on 6 matching bases. The CDR3 is 15 residues long. The germline V gene encodes CDR1 SSHAT and CDR2 FNYEAQ (reference sequence). The CDR3 DNA follows: TGTGCTAGCAGCTCGGACTATTCTAACACCGGGGAGCTGTTTTTT. Its protein product is CASSSDYSNTGELFF. Full variable domain (remainder filled in from reference TRBV7-7 and TRBJ2-2): GAGVSQSPRYKVTKRGQDVTLRCDPISSHATLYWYQQALGQGPEFLTYFNYEAQPDKSGLPSDRFSAERPEGSISTLTIQRTEQRDSAMYRCASSSDYSNTGELFFGEGSRLTVL.

In this sample, this clonotype turned up many times. J is TRBJ2-1 and V is TRBV6-1, with TRBD1 as a possible D gene (6 bases). Germline loops: CDR1 MNHNS, CDR2 SASEGT. V lost 8 bases and J 9 bases, leaving 20 bases between the germline ends. This CDR3 region has 14 residues. The DNA of the CDR3 is TGTGCCAGCGGGCGATACTCACAAGGGGGTGAGCAGTTCTTC. Its translation: CASGRYSQGGEQFF.

This clonotype has more than one count but fewer than ten. This sequence joins TRBV11-3 and TRBJ2-2, with D possibly being TRBD2 (6 bases). Looked up from germline, CDR1 is SGHNT and CDR2 is YENEEA. The CDR3 is 16 residues long. The ends were cut back, 1 base at V and 4 bases at J, with 13 bases in the middle. The CDR3 protein is CASSLVVGSATGELFF. The CDR3 DNA is TGTGCCAGCAGCTTAGTGGTCGGGAGTGCCACCGGGGAGCTGTTTTTT.

The chain recombines TRBV7-6 with TRBJ2-1, with 8 nucleotides matching TRBD1. CDR3 length equals 11 residues. Germline values: CDR1 SGHVS, CDR2 FNYEAQ. J was trimmed by 14 bases and V by 4 bases; bases with no gene match: 4. CDR3 sequence: CASSSGDRKFF. The CDR3 DNA reads TGTGCCAGCAGCTCGGGGGACAGGAAGTTCTTC.